This TCR beta chain appears in the sequencing data of a study of CXCR4 blockade with PD-1 therapy in pancreatic cancer. Study-wide results and caveats: Tumors were clonally expanded, mean about 0.14 versus 0.05 in healthy blood. Convergent selection by common tumor antigens was suggested by nucleotide rearrangement counts.

In regard to this clone: Its target is unknown.

Germline V gene sequence: CDR1 LNHDA, CDR2 SQIVND (reference sequence). The V and J ends lost 5 bases and 0 bases respectively, with 17 bases between them. This CDR3 is built from 16 residues. The archived tumor blocks came from patients without neoadjuvant therapy before resection. Using immunoSEQ multiplex PCR, the repertoire was profiled, and TCRdb retains in-frame clones only, with some absent. The table includes about 15,000 clones, about 72% detected once. This TCR derives from a human donor with pancreatic ductal adenocarcinoma. Sequencing was performed on tumor tissue. The genes are TRBV19 and TRBJ2-7; no definite D call. CDR3: CASSSRVSLFSYEQYF. The DNA for the CDR3 is TGTGCCAGTAGTTCCCGGGTTAGTCTCTTCTCCTACGAGCAGTACTTC.